This is a list of T cell receptor beta chains from one sample in a study of T cell changes during pregnancy in multiple sclerosis. Using immunoSEQ multiplex PCR, the repertoire was profiled, and TCRdb retains in-frame clones only, with some absent. In the table there are approximately 20,000 clones, 80% to 90% of which are singletons. The sample was CD8+ T cells from peripheral blood mononuclear cells, taken in the third trimester of pregnancy. The receptor source for this set is a female donor in good health, enrolled as a control in a pregnancy study. Both conserved end residues are part of each CDR3. A D gene is named only where the DNA matches it firmly. A clone size is listed for some rows: how often the clone was seen (once, few, many), or a class if it is expanded.

j_gene | abundance | v_gene | d_gene | CDR3aa | CDR3nt
TRBJ1-1 | few | TRBV9 | - | CASSVTDNTEAFF | TGTGCCAGCAGCGTAACAGATAACACTGAAGCTTTCTTT
TRBJ2-6 | - | TRBV9 | TRBD1 | CASSPKDRAGANVLTF | TGTGCCAGCAGCCCCAAAGACAGGGCTGGGGCCAACGTCCTGACTTTC
TRBJ1-1 | few | TRBV9 | - | CASSARDNAATEAFF | TGTGCCAGCAGCGCTCGGGACAATGCGGCCACTGAAGCTTTCTTT
TRBJ2-2 | once | TRBV7-8 | TRBD1 | CASSLVGTGGNTGELFF | TGTGCCAGCAGCTTGGTCGGGACAGGGGGGAACACCGGGGAGCTGTTTTTT
TRBJ2-1 | - | TRBV5-1 | TRBD1 | CASSVGQGDEQFF | TGCGCCAGCAGCGTGGGACAGGGTGATGAGCAGTTCTTC
TRBJ1-2 | once | TRBV27 | TRBD1 | CASSSGQGSYGYTF | TGTGCCAGCAGTTCGGGACAGGGGTCCTATGGCTACACCTTC
TRBJ1-1 | once | TRBV5-8 | - | CASSFSMVNTEAFF | TGTGCCAGCAGCTTTAGTATGGTGAACACTGAAGCTTTCTTT
TRBJ1-2 | - | TRBV5-4 | TRBD1 | CASSLVTGMGYTF | TGTGCCAGCAGCTTGGTGACAGGGATGGGCTACACCTTC
TRBJ2-3 | - | TRBV27 | - | CASSRASGFTRDTQYF | TGTGCCAGCAGCCGGGCGTCAGGGTTTACGAGGGATACGCAGTATTTT
TRBJ1-2 | - | TRBV7-9 | - | CASSPDSYGYTF | TGTGCCAGCAGCCCGGACAGCTATGGCTACACCTTC
TRBJ1-5 | - | TRBV6-5 | - | CASSSGGEGNQPQHF | TGTGCCAGCAGCTCTGGGGGGGAAGGCAATCAGCCCCAGCATTTT
TRBJ1-1 | - | TRBV7-9 | TRBD1 | CASRETGSTEAFF | TGTGCCAGCAGAGAGACAGGGTCCACTGAAGCTTTCTTT
TRBJ1-1 | - | TRBV7-8 | - | CASSSPERGLNTEAFF | TGTGCCAGCAGCTCCCCTGAAAGGGGCTTGAACACTGAAGCTTTCTTT
TRBJ2-1 | once | TRBV28 | TRBD2 | CASSVAGGALYNEQFF | TGTGCCAGCAGCGTAGCGGGGGGCGCCCTATACAATGAGCAGTTCTTC
TRBJ2-1 | - | TRBV5-1 | - | CASSLVWTVYNEQFF | TGCGCCAGCAGCTTGGTATGGACAGTCTACAATGAGCAGTTCTTC
TRBJ2-1 | - | TRBV7-8 | TRBD2 | CASSLTSGGTNEQFF | TGTGCCAGCAGCCTAACTAGCGGGGGGACCAATGAGCAGTTCTTC
TRBJ2-5 | medium-sized | TRBV9 | - | CASSVGGTPREGEDQYF | TGTGCCAGCAGCGTAGGGGGGACTCCTAGAGAGGGAGAGGACCAGTACTTC
TRBJ1-2 | - | TRBV9 | - | CASSVVLGKQGMAF | TGTGCCAGCAGCGTAGTTTTGGGAAAGCAGGGCATGGCCTTC
TRBJ1-1 | few | TRBV4-1 | TRBD1 | CASSQFGTANTEAFF | TGCGCCAGCAGCCAATTTGGGACAGCGAACACTGAAGCTTTCTTT
TRBJ2-3 | - | TRBV4-1 | - | CASSQTLRGAQYF | TGCGCCAGCAGCCAGACCCTTAGGGGTGCGCAGTATTTT
TRBJ1-1 | - | TRBV7-9 | TRBD1 | CASTKTGGGTEAFF | TGTGCCAGCACCAAGACAGGGGGAGGCACTGAAGCTTTCTTT
TRBJ2-5 | - | TRBV23-1 | TRBD2 | CASSQSPERLAGVQETQYF | TGCGCCAGCAGTCAATCTCCCGAGCGACTAGCGGGGGTGCAAGAGACCCAGTACTTC
TRBJ2-1 | - | TRBV7-9 | TRBD1 | CASSSPLIPTGVDNEQFF | TGTGCCAGCAGCTCACCCCTTATCCCGACAGGGGTGGACAATGAGCAGTTCTTC
TRBJ1-1 | - | TRBV7-9 | - | CASSSVSGSINTEAFF | TGTGCCAGCAGCTCCGTGTCGGGATCAATCAACACTGAAGCTTTCTTT
TRBJ2-1 | - | TRBV6-1 | TRBD2 | CASSESASGGPPYNEQFF | TGTGCCAGCAGTGAATCTGCTAGCGGGGGACCCCCCTACAATGAGCAGTTCTTC
TRBJ1-1 | - | TRBV10-3 | - | CATSTGMEMNTEAFF | TGTGCCACCTCTACAGGGATGGAGATGAACACTGAAGCTTTCTTT
TRBJ2-2 | large | TRBV7-6 | - | CASSFFEGGPVTGELFF | TGTGCCAGCAGCTTTTTCGAGGGGGGGCCGGTCACCGGGGAGCTGTTTTTT
TRBJ2-7 | - | TRBV30 | TRBD1 | CAWSAGQGVYEQYF | TGTGCCTGGTCCGCGGGACAGGGGGTTTACGAGCAGTACTTC
TRBJ2-7 | - | TRBV28 | - | CASSLWGTENYEQYF | TGTGCCAGCAGTTTATGGGGTACAGAGAACTACGAGCAGTACTTC
TRBJ1-2 | - | TRBV27 | TRBD1 | CASSWTGQFRLGGYTF | TGTGCCAGCAGTTGGACGGGACAGTTCCGTTTGGGGGGCTACACCTTC
TRBJ1-4 | - | TRBV15 | - | CATSAAVATNEKLFF | TGTGCCACCAGCGCGGCCGTTGCAACTAATGAAAAACTGTTTTTT
TRBJ2-7 | - | TRBV4-2 | - | CASSPGGLSLEQYF | TGTGCCAGCAGCCCCGGGGGGCTGTCACTTGAGCAGTACTTC
TRBJ2-5 | - | TRBV5-8 | TRBD1 | CASRARGSETQYF | TGTGCCAGCAGGGCCAGGGGGTCGGAGACCCAGTACTTC